This is a list of T cell receptor beta chains from one sample in a study of beta chain features in type 1 diabetes. Assay: immunoSEQ multiplex PCR; the TCRdb copy retains only in-frame clones and omits some. The sample shows roughly 150,000 clones, 8% to 8.5% of them seen only once. Sequenced sample: central memory CD4+ T cells from blood. The source is a woman under 30 with type 1 diabetes. The CDR3 runs from the conserved cysteine through the conserved F or W. Fields, in order: V gene, J gene, CDR3 protein.

TRBV7-2	TRBJ1-2	CASSTWDRGGYTF
TRBV25-1	TRBJ2-7	CASRGSSYEQYF
TRBV7-9	TRBJ1-1	CASSLVGAPEAFF
TRBV7-2	TRBJ1-3	CASSSEFSGNTIYF
TRBV18	TRBJ1-1	CASSPQIDRASGEAFF
TRBV13	TRBJ2-3	CASSAAGVDTQYF
TRBV7-2	TRBJ1-1	CASSSQTVNEAFF
TRBV6-5	TRBJ2-3	CASRLVPTDTQYF
TRBV7-2	TRBJ2-5	CASSPRQGQETQYF
TRBV5-4	TRBJ2-5	CASSVARETQYF
TRBV7-2	TRBJ1-2	CASSLVPQGNYGYTF
TRBV5-4	TRBJ2-7	CASSHGQGDPTYF
TRBV18	TRBJ2-7	CASSPGQGAGEQYF
TRBV18	TRBJ1-1	CASSPDRQAQAFF
TRBV28	TRBJ1-3	CASSFRGFSENTIYF
TRBV4-3	TRBJ2-2	CASSPGTSGTGELFF
TRBV6-1	TRBJ1-4	CASSPQGNEKLFF
TRBV5-1	TRBJ1-2	CASSPYGEYGYTF
TRBV13	TRBJ2-5	CASSPRGGETQYF
TRBV5-1	TRBJ2-5	CASSLSVLQETQYF